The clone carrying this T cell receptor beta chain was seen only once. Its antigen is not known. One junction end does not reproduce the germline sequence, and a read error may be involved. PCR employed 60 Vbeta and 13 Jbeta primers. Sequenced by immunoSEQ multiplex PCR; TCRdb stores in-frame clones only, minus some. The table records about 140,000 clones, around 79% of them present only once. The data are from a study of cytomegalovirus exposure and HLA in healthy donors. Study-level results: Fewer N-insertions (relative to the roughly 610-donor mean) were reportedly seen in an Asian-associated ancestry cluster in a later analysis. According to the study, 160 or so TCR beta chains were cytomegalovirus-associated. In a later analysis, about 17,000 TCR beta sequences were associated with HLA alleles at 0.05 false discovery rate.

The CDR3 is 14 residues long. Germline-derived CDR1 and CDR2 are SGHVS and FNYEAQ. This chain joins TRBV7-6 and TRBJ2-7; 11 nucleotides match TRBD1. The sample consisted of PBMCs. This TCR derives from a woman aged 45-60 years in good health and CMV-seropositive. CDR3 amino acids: CASSSGQGGFLIHF. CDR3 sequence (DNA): TGTGCCAGCAGCTCGGGACAGGGGGGGTTCTTGATCCACTTC.